The 2 T cell receptor beta chains in this list originate from one sample, sequenced in a study of T cell repertoires in cytomegalovirus infection. TCRdb reanalysed the reads using MiXCR and keeps one entry per CDR3 protein. This sample yields some 150,000 distinct CDR3 sequences, of which 6.5% are seen a single time; under 20% belongs to the top ten. Material for sequencing was PBMCs. These receptors all stem from a human donor in good health (CMV status not recorded). Some clones in this sample may be carry-over from other donors' samples.

Ten or more counts support this clonotype. V gene TRBV7-2 combines with J gene TRBJ2-3; D not resolved. The CDR3 totals 14 residues. Germline V CDR1 and CDR2: SGHTA, FQGNSA. Trimming took off 5 bases at V and 2 bases at J, with 11 bases between the two ends. The CDR3 loop is CASSPRSYTDTQYF. DNA for the CDR3: TGTGCCAGCAGCCCCAGGAGCTACACAGATACGCAGTATTTT.

The V call is TRBV10-3, the J call TRBJ2-1; maybe TRBD2 (6 bases). V lost 0 bases and J 6 bases, leaving 12 bases between the germline ends. This CDR3 has 15 residues. CDR1 ENHRY and CDR2 SYGVKD come from the germline V gene. The CDR3 spells CAISESRGTVNEQFF. In DNA, the CDR3 is TGTGCCATCAGTGAGTCGCGGGGAACGGTCAATGAGCAGTTCTTC.